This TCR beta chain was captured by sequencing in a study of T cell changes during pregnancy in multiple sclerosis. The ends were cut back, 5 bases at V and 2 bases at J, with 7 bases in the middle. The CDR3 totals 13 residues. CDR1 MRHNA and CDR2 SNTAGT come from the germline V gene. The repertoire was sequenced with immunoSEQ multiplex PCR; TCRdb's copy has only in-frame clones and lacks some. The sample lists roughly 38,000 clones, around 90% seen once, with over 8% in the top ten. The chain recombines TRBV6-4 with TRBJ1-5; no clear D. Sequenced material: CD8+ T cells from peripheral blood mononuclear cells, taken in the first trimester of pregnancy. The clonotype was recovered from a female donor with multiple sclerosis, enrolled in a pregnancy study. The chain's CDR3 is CASSRLGNQPQHF. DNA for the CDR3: TGTGCCAGCAGTAGACTGGGCAATCAGCCCCAGCATTTT.